Described below is a single TCR beta chain sequence and its context. Described treatment: some 20 received Ad26.COV2.S at low or high dose, single or two shots; about 5 received placebo; per-sample allocation not given. Each sample was drawn 63 days after the first injection (of vaccine or placebo). Built on an Ad26 vector, the vaccine expressed Wuhan-strain SARS-CoV-2 spike. The sample originates from a study of Ad26.COV2.S vaccination and SARS-CoV-2 variants. CDR1 and CDR2 (germline): MDHEN, SYDVKM. V was pared by 7 bases and J by 5 bases, with 20 bases between. CDR3 length: 15 residues. The table came from immunoSEQ multiplex PCR; TCRdb's copy has only in-frame clones and leaves some out. The sample includes some 480,000 clones, around nine tenths of them seen just once.

V and J are TRBV28 and TRBJ1-2, with D maybe TRBD1 (5 bases). The sample here was peripheral blood, taken in a trial of Ad26.COV2.S vaccine versus placebo. The TCR sequence derives from a person aged 18-60 years who received the Ad26.COV2.S COVID-19 vaccine or a placebo. CDR3 in amino acids: CASIHGGEGPYGYTF. The CDR3, as DNA: TGTGCCAGCATCCACGGAGGGGAGGGACCTTATGGCTACACCTTC.